A single sample gave rise to the 28 T cell receptor beta chains below, sequenced in a study of identical twins. MiXCR, applied by TCRdb to the 5' RACE reads, yields one record per CDR3 protein. The sample has 600,000 to 800,000 distinct CDR3 sequences; approximately 22% are singletons. A further study also used this sample, focusing on T cells expressing NK-cell markers.

Sequenced sample: PBMCs. These receptors originate from a woman aged 18-30 years in good health.

The genes are TRBV7-2 and TRBJ2-7; tentative D call: TRBD2 (6 bases). The CDR3 is 16 amino acids. Germline assignment: CDR1 SGHTA and CDR2 FQGNSA. Trimming stripped 7 bases from V and 4 bases from J, with 23 bases between. The CDR3, as DNA: TGTGCCAGCACCTTCCTTGCGGGGTCACTGGGGTACGAGCAGTACTTC. The encoded protein is CASTFLAGSLGYEQYF.

This clonotype was seen at least ten times. The gene calls are TRBV10-3 and TRBJ1-1; a weak D match, TRBD1 (5 bases). V dropped 8 bases and J dropped 0 bases, with 10 bases sitting between them. The CDR3 extends over 13 amino acids. Germline V gene lookup returns CDR1 ENHRY and CDR2 SYGVKD. The CDR3 spells CAIVGDLNTEAFF. The CDR3 DNA is TGTGCCATCGTGGGGGATTTGAACACTGAAGCTTTCTTT.

The chain links TRBV9 to TRBJ2-1, with TRBD2 matching 7 bases. Germline V gives CDR1 SGDLS, CDR2 YYNGEE. Losses at the gene ends were 0 bases for V and 3 bases for J; bases not matched to a gene: 9. The CDR3 extends over 17 amino acids. CDR3 protein: CASSVDGASGHYNEQFF. CDR3 coding DNA: TGTGCCAGCAGCGTAGACGGGGCTAGCGGACACTACAATGAGCAGTTCTTC.

A remark on this clonotype: A junction end diverges from the germline sequence, so it may reflect a read error. V is TRBV20-1 and J is TRBJ1-1; D is unresolved. Per the germline V gene, CDR1 is DFQATT and CDR2 is SNEGSKA (reference sequence). The CDR3 sequence is 16 residues long. CDR3 bases: TGCTGTGCTAGAGATGGGATGACGGCCGGCGACCTTGAAGCTTTCTTT. Amino acid sequence: CCARDGMTAGDLEAFF.

This clonotype turned up a few times. This rearrangement joins TRBV20-1 to TRBJ2-7; D gene unclear. V lost 2 bases and J 2 bases, leaving 13 bases between the germline ends. The germline gives CDR1 DFQATT, CDR2 SNEGSKA (reference sequence). The CDR3 is 14 residues long. In DNA, the CDR3 is TGCAGTGCTAGATCCCGTGGATCGCCCTACGAGCAGTACTTC. Translated: CSARSRGSPYEQYF.

V usage is TRBV27 and J usage is TRBJ2-5, with TRBD1 matching over 8 bases. This CDR3 is built from 14 residues. The V gene's germline CDR1 is MNHEY and CDR2 SMNVEV (reference sequence). With 7 bases clipped from V and 1 base from J, the junction kept 5 bases outside the gene matches. In DNA, the CDR3 is TGTGCCAGCAATCCCGGGACAGGCCAAGAGACCCAGTACTTC. This sequence encodes CASNPGTGQETQYF.

This clonotype appeared many times. This sequence joins TRBV29-1 and TRBJ2-7, with a weak D call TRBD2 (5 bases). This CDR3 has 13 residues. Germline-derived CDR1 and CDR2 are SQVTM and ANQGSEA. Trimming removed 7 bases from V and 1 base from J, with 14 bases in between. CDR3 loop: CSAGFVGSYEQYF. For the CDR3, the DNA is TGCAGCGCGGGGTTTGTGGGATCCTACGAGCAGTACTTC.

This clonotype was recorded at least ten times. The chain is built from TRBV29-1 and TRBJ1-2; D is unclear. V was pared by 7 bases and J by 8 bases, with 11 bases between. The CDR3 consists of 10 residues. The germline V gene has CDR1 SQVTM and CDR2 ANQGSEA. This CDR3 reads CSADLGGYTF. CDR3 sequence (DNA): TGCAGCGCGGACCTGGGGGGCTACACCTTC.

This clonotype was counted between two and nine times. The V and J genes are TRBV12-3 or TRBV12-4 and TRBJ2-7; TRBD2 is a possible D gene (5 bases). The CDR3 runs 13 residues. Trimming shortened V by 3 bases and J by 5 bases, and 11 bases separated the two germline ends. CDR3 sequence: CASSFSGSDEQYF. The CDR3 nucleotides read TGTGCCAGCAGTTTTTCGGGGTCTGACGAGCAGTACTTC.

The V call is TRBV6-5, the J call TRBJ2-7; perhaps TRBD1 as D (5 bases). The germline V and J ends were trimmed by 2 bases and 5 bases, with 10 bases remaining between them. CDR3 length: 13 amino acids. Looked up from germline, CDR1 is MNHEY and CDR2 is SVGAGI. The CDR3 region is CASSYVWGHEQYF. CDR3 DNA sequence: TGTGCCAGCAGTTACGTATGGGGCCACGAGCAGTACTTC.

The genes are TRBV20-1 and TRBJ1-5; D is undetermined. The CDR3 has 12 amino acids. Germline V gene lookup returns CDR1 DFQATT and CDR2 SNEGSKA (reference sequence). The V and J ends lost 3 bases and 5 bases respectively, with 8 bases between them. CDR3 sequence: CSASTIDQPQHF. CDR3 coding DNA: TGCAGTGCTAGCACCATCGATCAGCCCCAGCATTTT.

This clonotype was counted only a few times. The genes are TRBV20-1 and TRBJ1-2; weak D call: TRBD1 (5 bases). CDR1 is DFQATT and CDR2 is SNEGSKA in the germline V gene (reference sequence). The CDR3 contains 13 residues. V shed 6 bases and J shed 2 bases, with 13 bases lying between them. The CDR3 spells CSAPTWGNYGYTF. DNA of the CDR3: TGCAGTGCCCCCACGTGGGGGAACTATGGCTACACCTTC.

This clonotype was picked up a small number of times. The V and J genes are TRBV11-3 and TRBJ2-1; possible D gene TRBD1, 6 bases. This CDR3 spans 15 amino acids. Germline V lookup: CDR1 SGHNT, CDR2 YENEEA. V lost 9 bases and J 1 base, leaving 16 bases between the germline ends. This chain's CDR3 is CASGTNRESYNEQFF. CDR3 DNA sequence: TGTGCCAGTGGGACGAACAGGGAATCCTACAATGAGCAGTTCTTC.

This clonotype was seen only a few times. The chain links TRBV7-2 to TRBJ2-3, with a tentative D call TRBD2 (6 bases). This CDR3 is built from 16 residues. V was shortened by 0 bases and J by 5 bases, with 15 bases between the two germline ends. Germline V gene sequence: CDR1 SGHTA, CDR2 FQGNSA. CDR3 residues: CASSLAPLAPGDTQYF. CDR3 in DNA: TGTGCCAGCAGCTTAGCCCCTCTAGCGCCCGGAGATACGCAGTATTTT.

This clonotype was counted ten times or more. The chain employs TRBV10-3 and TRBJ1-2, with 7 bases fitting TRBD1. CDR1 and CDR2 from the germline V gene are ENHRY and SYGVKD. The CDR3 is 13 amino acids. V trimming: 6 bases; J trimming: 3 bases; junction bases outside the gene matches: 4. CDR3 region: CAISSGTDYGYTF. The CDR3 DNA follows: TGTGCCATCAGCTCCGGGACAGACTATGGCTACACCTTC.

This sequence joins TRBV5-1 and TRBJ1-1; 7 nucleotides line up with TRBD1. CDR1 SGHRS and CDR2 YFSETQ come from the germline V gene. The CDR3 totals 16 residues. V lost 4 bases and J lost 4; bases outside the gene matches: 13. The CDR3 DNA is TGCGCCAGCAGCCGCGAAACCGGGACAGCCTCCACTGAAGCTTTCTTT. Protein: CASSRETGTASTEAFF.

This clonotype was counted between two and nine times. The chain has TRBV20-1 and TRBJ2-1; the D is unclear. CDR1 and CDR2 from the germline V gene are DFQATT and SNEGSKA (reference sequence). V lost 6 bases and J 8 bases, leaving 14 bases between the germline ends. The CDR3 has 12 residues. The CDR3 nucleotides are TGCAGTGCGGGTATGATGGTGGATGAGCAGTTCTTC. Protein product: CSAGMMVDEQFF.

The chain employs TRBV7-2 and TRBJ2-3; TRBD2 aligns across 10 bases. The CDR3 loop spans 17 amino acids. The J segment lost 3 bases and the V segment lost 0 bases, leaving 6 bases of the junction unmatched. The V gene's germline CDR1 is SGHTA and CDR2 FQGNSA. The CDR3, as DNA: TGTGCCAGCAGCTTAGCCCCAGCTAGCGGGAGTACAGATACGCAGTATTTT. Residues: CASSLAPASGSTDTQYF.

This clonotype was counted at least ten times. The rearrangement joins TRBV5-1 to TRBJ2-7, with D perhaps matching TRBD1 (6 bases). Trimming stripped 2 bases from V and 5 bases from J, with 11 bases between. The CDR3 extends over 13 amino acids. Germline CDR1 reads SGHRS; CDR2 reads YFSETQ. The DNA for the CDR3 is TGCGCCAGCAGCTTAGGACAGCTCAACGAGCAGTACTTC. It is translated as CASSLGQLNEQYF.

The genes are TRBV6-5 and TRBJ1-4; TRBD1 might be the D (5 bases). V was clipped by 3 bases and J by 6 bases, with 11 bases between them. This CDR3 is built from 14 residues. Germline V gene lookup returns CDR1 MNHEY and CDR2 SVGAGI. DNA for the CDR3: TGTGCCAGCAGTTATTCGCAGGGTTATGAAAAACTGTTTTTT. It is translated as CASSYSQGYEKLFF.

This clonotype was counted between two and nine times. Written as DNA, the CDR3 is TGTGCCAGCAGCCAACTGCGACAGGGTCGGGAGACCCAGTACTTC. It translates to CASSQLRQGRETQYF. The chain uses TRBV3-1 and TRBJ2-5; TRBD1 matches 7 bases. The germline CDR1 and CDR2 sequences are LGHDT and YNNKEL (reference sequence). Germline trimming cut 2 bases from V and 5 bases from J; bases unmatched to any gene: 8. This CDR3 is built from 15 residues.

The chain joins TRBV9 to TRBJ2-7, with D possibly TRBD2 on 6 matching bases. CDR3 length: 15 amino acids. CDR1 and CDR2 from the germline V gene are SGDLS and YYNGEE. V lost 0 bases and J 6 bases, leaving 16 bases between the germline ends. CDR3: CASSVDPGRGPEQYF. CDR3 nucleotide sequence: TGTGCCAGCAGCGTAGACCCCGGGAGAGGTCCCGAGCAGTACTTC. The whole variable domain, filled in from reference TRBV9 and TRBJ2-7, reads DSGVTQTPKHLITATGQRVTLRCSPRSGDLSVYWYQQSLDQGLQFLIQYYNGEERAKGNILERFSAQQFPDLHSELNLSSLELGDSALYFCASSVDPGRGPEQYFGPGTRLTVT.

V usage is TRBV20-1 and J usage is TRBJ2-5; D not resolved. Trimming took off 1 base at V and 5 bases at J, with 5 bases between the two ends. The length of the CDR3 is 11 residues. Per germline, CDR1 DFQATT and CDR2 SNEGSKA (reference sequence). The CDR3 DNA follows: TGCAGTGCTAGAGCTCCTGAGACCCAGTACTTC. It codes for CSARAPETQYF.

In its sample, this clonotype was seen a few times. V usage is TRBV10-3 and J usage is TRBJ2-7; D unresolved. Germline V gives CDR1 ENHRY, CDR2 SYGVKD. The CDR3 extends over 15 amino acids. V was clipped by 0 bases and J by 3 bases, with 12 bases between them. The CDR3 nucleotides read TGTGCCATCAGTGAGTCCTCCGATGGCAGCTACGAGCAGTACTTC. Translating it yields CAISESSDGSYEQYF.

Comment on this clonotype: At one boundary the junction diverges from the germline segment, which might be a read error. This chain joins TRBV12-3 or TRBV12-4 and TRBJ2-1, with 12 nucleotides matching TRBD2. The CDR3 sequence is 15 residues long. The CDR3 protein is CASSLAGGPEGEQFF. In DNA, the CDR3 is TGTGCCAGCAGTCTAGCGGGAGGGCCCGAGGGTGAGCAGTTCTTC.

The rearrangement links TRBV5-1 to TRBJ2-6; D ambiguous. V was shortened by 5 bases and J by 2 bases, with 8 bases between the two germline ends. The CDR3 is 14 residues long. Germline values: CDR1 SGHRS, CDR2 YFSETQ. CDR3 region: CASSRPPGANVLTF. DNA for the CDR3: TGCGCCAGCAGTCGACCCCCTGGGGCCAACGTCCTGACTTTC.

The J gene is TRBJ1-5, the V gene TRBV12-3 or TRBV12-4, with 7 bases lining up with TRBD1. This CDR3 region has 14 residues. V gave up 5 bases and J gave up 3 bases; unmatched junction bases: 4. The CDR3 DNA sequence: TGTGCCAGCAGTGGCAGGGGGAACAATCAGCCCCAGCATTTT. Encoded protein: CASSGRGNNQPQHF.

This clonotype was counted ten times or more. The V call is TRBV20-1, the J call TRBJ1-5, with a weak D call TRBD1 (6 bases). The CDR3 loop spans 14 amino acids. The V gene's germline CDR1 is DFQATT and CDR2 SNEGSKA (reference sequence). V was cut by 5 bases and J by 7 bases, with 18 bases left in between. DNA for the CDR3: TGCAGTGCTCCTATGGGTCCGGGGGGCCAGCCCCAGCATTTT. It specifies CSAPMGPGGQPQHF.